This entry lists 31 T cell receptor beta chains sequenced from one sample in a study of blood T cell repertoires in COVID-19 (dated by TCRdb to 2018 to 2020). Libraries were constructed by the immunoSEQ multiplex PCR assay. In TCRdb, the immuneACCESS table is reduced to in-frame sequences with V and J assigned. These tables do not hold every clone; where another copy was compared, an unresolved V gene accounts for under half, and the others remain unexplained. The sample profile shows under 200,000 clones; approximately 91% of them were found once. Clones ranked in the top ten supply around 1.7% of the sample. Sequenced input: peripheral blood. These TCRs come from a man aged 18 to 29 with active or convalescent COVID-19.

This clone was seen more than once but under ten times. The gene calls are TRBV5-1 and TRBJ1-3, with 8 bases matching TRBD1. The CDR3 has 15 amino acids. The trim removed 4 bases at V and 0 bases at J, leaving 3 bases unmatched. Germline CDR1 SGHRS, CDR2 YFSETQ. Written as DNA, the CDR3 is TGCGCCAGCAGCACGACAGGGGACTCTGGAAACACCATATATTTT. As protein: CASSTTGDSGNTIYF. Full variable domain (missing parts from reference TRBV5-1 and TRBJ1-3): KAGVTQTPRYLIKTRGQQVTLSCSPISGHRSVSWYQQTPGQGLQFLFEYFSETQRNKGNFPGRFSGRQFSNSRSEMNVSTLELGDSALYLCASSTTGDSGNTIYFGEGSWLTVV.

The chain carries TRBV7-2 and TRBJ2-5; TRBD1 agrees at 9 bases. This CDR3 has 15 residues. Germline V lookup: CDR1 SGHTA, CDR2 FQGNSA. V dropped 5 bases and J dropped 5; count of bases not matched to a gene: 9. For the CDR3, the DNA is TGTGCCAGCAGCACATACAGGGGGACAGGGGAGACCCAGTACTTC. Its protein is CASSTYRGTGETQYF.

A remark on this clone: At one end, the junction sequence differs from germline, possibly due to a read error. V usage is TRBV16 and J usage is TRBJ1-2; the D gene is possibly TRBD1 (5 bases). Per germline, CDR1 KGHSY and CDR2 FQNENV. This CDR3 is built from 15 residues. The DNA for the CDR3 is TGTGCCAGCACCCAAGTGACGGGGGTAGCCTATGGCTACACCTTC. This codes for CASTQVTGVAYGYTF.

With respect to this clone: This same CDR3 is encoded by further DNA sequences in the sample. This rearrangement joins TRBV19 to TRBJ1-1, with a weak D call TRBD1 (5 bases). The V gene's germline CDR1 is LNHDA and CDR2 SQIVND (reference sequence). Trimming removed 5 bases from V and 1 base from J, with 8 bases in between. The CDR3 extends over 13 amino acids. The CDR3 DNA is TGTGCCAGTAGTGTCGACAGGAACACTGAAGCTTTCTTT. It encodes CASSVDRNTEAFF.

The chain recombines TRBV20-1 with TRBJ1-2; D is possibly TRBD1 (5 bases). The CDR3 runs to 11 residues. The ends were cut back, 3 bases at V and 7 bases at J, with 9 bases in the middle. In germline, CDR1 is DFQATT, CDR2 SNEGSKA (reference sequence). The CDR3: CSASARAGYTF. In DNA form, the CDR3 reads TGCAGTGCTAGTGCCAGGGCTGGCTACACCTTC.

This clone showed up just once. The chain is built from TRBV30 and TRBJ2-2; possible D gene TRBD1, 6 bases. The V end lost 5 bases, the J end lost 5 bases, and 12 bases lay between the germline ends. The germline gives CDR1 GTSNPN, CDR2 SVGIG (reference sequence). The CDR3 totals 13 residues. CDR3 nucleotide sequence: TGTGCCTGGCAGGACAGTTGGACCGGGGAGCTGTTTTTT. This translates into CAWQDSWTGELFF.

This chain uses TRBV19 with TRBJ1-2, with a possible D match to TRBD1 (5 bases). This CDR3 region has 12 residues. V shed 8 bases and J shed 8 bases, with 15 bases lying between them. CDR1 LNHDA and CDR2 SQIVND come from the germline V gene (reference sequence). The CDR3, as DNA: TGTGCCAGTCAAAGGGGCGGGAAGGGCTACACCTTC. It encodes CASQRGGKGYTF.

V usage is TRBV27 and J usage is TRBJ2-1; tentative D call: TRBD2 (5 bases). Germline V gene data show CDR1 as MNHEY and CDR2 as SMNVEV (reference sequence). This CDR3 is built from 14 residues. V lost 7 bases, J lost 0 bases, and 10 bases lay in between. CDR3 residues: CASTLGSSYNEQFF. CDR3 coding DNA: TGTGCCAGCACCCTGGGGAGCTCCTACAATGAGCAGTTCTTC.

This chain uses TRBV7-2 with TRBJ2-7; TRBD2 matches 16 bases. V shed 4 bases, J shed 11 bases, and the junction held 8 bases outside the gene matches. The CDR3 consists of 15 residues. CDR1 and CDR2 from the germline V gene are SGHTA and FQGNSA. CDR3 nucleotide sequence: TGTGCCAGCAGCTCGCGGGGACTAGCGGGAGGGCCGGAGTACTTC. Translation gives CASSSRGLAGGPEYF.

The chain combines TRBV3-1 (or the pseudogene TRBV3-2) with TRBJ2-7; 9 nucleotides match TRBD1. V gave up 5 bases and J gave up 3 bases; unmatched junction bases: 8. The germline CDR1 and CDR2 sequences are LGHDT and YNNKEL (reference sequence). The CDR3 is 15 amino acids. The DNA for the CDR3 is TGTGCCAGCAGCAAGAGGGGGACAGGGAACTACGAGCAGTACTTC. Translation: CASSKRGTGNYEQYF.

V gene TRBV6-5 combines with J gene TRBJ1-5; 9 bases align to TRBD1. This CDR3 spans 13 amino acids. Germline lookup yields CDR1 MNHEY and CDR2 SVGAGI. The junction had 8 bases not matched to a gene; V was cut back by 10 bases and J by 7 bases. Here the CDR3 reads CATLGQGHQPQHF. The CDR3 nucleotides read TGTGCCACCTTGGGACAGGGACACCAGCCCCAGCATTTT.

V usage is TRBV7-6 and J usage is TRBJ1-3, with 7 bases lining up with TRBD1. This CDR3 contains 16 residues. CDR1 SGHVS and CDR2 FNYEAQ come from the germline V gene. V gave up 5 bases and J gave up 1 base; unmatched junction bases: 8. This CDR3 is CASSTRQGGSGNTIYF. Written as DNA, the CDR3 is TGTGCCAGCAGCACCCGACAGGGTGGGTCTGGAAACACCATATATTTT.

The gene calls are TRBV25-1 and TRBJ1-2; no clear D. This CDR3 has 13 amino acids. Trimming took off 8 bases at V and 5 bases at J, with 15 bases between the two ends. In germline, CDR1 is MGHDK, CDR2 SYGVNS. CDR3 loop: CASSKANGYGYTF. In nucleotides, the CDR3 is TGTGCCAGCTCCAAAGCGAACGGTTATGGCTACACCTTC.

J is TRBJ2-6 and V is TRBV27; the match to TRBD2 covers 8 bases. The CDR3 length is 18 residues. Germline values: CDR1 MNHEY, CDR2 SMNVEV (reference sequence). V shed 1 base and J 2 bases; nucleotides not matched to a gene: 7. DNA of the CDR3: TGTGCCAGCAGTTTATTGGGACTAGGGCGCGCTGGGGCCAACGTCCTGACTTTC. This gives the protein CASSLLGLGRAGANVLTF.

The rearrangement uses TRBV11-2 and TRBJ1-1, with a weak D call TRBD1 (6 bases). With 3 bases removed from V and 5 bases from J, the gap between germline ends came to 13 bases. This CDR3 spans 14 amino acids. Germline CDR1 is SGHAT and CDR2 is FQNNGV. CDR3 DNA sequence: TGTGCCAGCAGCTTCAATTCAGGGGAGACTGAAGCTTTCTTT. This gives the protein CASSFNSGETEAFF. Based on the CDR3 plus reference TRBV11-2 and TRBJ1-1, the full variable domain is EAGVAQSPRYKIIEKRQSVAFWCNPISGHATLYWYQQILGQGPKLLIQFQNNGVVDDSQLPKDRFSAERLKGVDSTLKIQPAKLEDSAVYLCASSFNSGETEAFFGQGTRLTVV.

V usage is TRBV5-1 and J usage is TRBJ1-1, with D perhaps TRBD1 (5 bases). Looked up from germline, CDR1 is SGHRS and CDR2 is YFSETQ. Trimming took off 0 bases at V and 3 bases at J, with 12 bases between the two ends. CDR3 length: 15 amino acids. The CDR3 DNA sequence: TGCGCCAGCAGCTTGGAGGTAGGGGCGCACACTGAAGCTTTCTTT. Encoded protein: CASSLEVGAHTEAFF.

This chain joins TRBV2 and TRBJ1-3; 10 bases line up with TRBD1. The germline V gene encodes CDR1 SNHLY and CDR2 FYNNEI. The V and J ends lost 5 bases and 5 bases, in that order; junction bases with no gene match: 3. This CDR3 region has 14 residues. CDR3 coding DNA: TGTGCCAGCAGTTCGGACAGGGGGAGAAACACCATATATTTT. Protein product: CASSSDRGRNTIYF.

This chain connects TRBV7-8 to TRBJ1-2, with D perhaps matching TRBD1 (5 bases). V dropped 4 bases and J dropped 0 bases, with 12 bases sitting between them. The CDR3 is 15 amino acids. The germline V gene encodes CDR1 SGHVS and CDR2 FQNEAQ. CDR3 sequence (DNA): TGTGCCAGCAGCTCCGAAACGACAGCTAACTATGGCTACACCTTC. Translating gives CASSSETTANYGYTF.

The rearrangement uses TRBV6-6 and TRBJ1-1; the D is unclear. The V and J ends lost 6 bases and 5 bases respectively, with 13 bases between them. CDR3 length: 13 amino acids. The V gene's germline CDR1 is MNHNY and CDR2 SVGAGI (reference sequence). The CDR3 here is CASSPSGSTEAFF. CDR3 sequence (DNA): TGTGCCAGCAGCCCCTCGGGTTCGACTGAAGCTTTCTTT.

The gene calls are TRBV6-5 and TRBJ1-2, with TRBD1 identical over 8 bases. The V and J ends lost 6 bases and 4 bases, in that order; junction bases with no gene match: 4. In germline, CDR1 is MNHEY, CDR2 SVGAGI. CDR3 size: 13 residues. CDR3 coding DNA: TGTGCCAGCAGCGCCGGACAGGGCTATGGCTACACCTTC. Protein product: CASSAGQGYGYTF.

V and J are TRBV7-9 and TRBJ1-1; tentatively, D is TRBD1 (5 bases). Looked up from germline, CDR1 is SEHNR and CDR2 is FQNEAQ (reference sequence). CDR3 length: 14 amino acids. Trimming removed 4 bases at V and 1 base at J, with 10 bases between. The DNA of the CDR3 is TGTGCCAGCAGCTGGGAGGGACGGAACACTGAAGCTTTCTTT. Encoded protein: CASSWEGRNTEAFF.

The chain recombines TRBV19 with TRBJ1-2, with D unclear. This CDR3 has 13 residues. The germline V gene encodes CDR1 LNHDA and CDR2 SQIVND (reference sequence). Trimming stripped 3 bases from V and 4 bases from J, with 9 bases between. This CDR3 reads CASSIEGVYGYTF. The CDR3 bases are TGTGCCAGTAGTATCGAAGGAGTCTATGGCTACACCTTC.

This chain uses TRBV18 with TRBJ1-6; 7 nucleotides match TRBD1. The CDR3 runs to 18 residues. Germline V gene data show CDR1 as KGHSH and CDR2 as LQKENI. V was pared by 5 bases and J by 3 bases, with 13 bases of the junction left unmatched. CDR3 DNA: TGTGCCAGCTCAGCACTGGGGAAACAGGGGATCTATAATTCACCCCTCCACTTT. It yields the protein CASSALGKQGIYNSPLHF.

This chain joins TRBV19 and TRBJ1-1, with D possibly TRBD1 on 5 matching bases. The CDR3 is 15 amino acids. Germline V gives CDR1 LNHDA, CDR2 SQIVND (reference sequence). V shed 3 bases and J shed 4 bases, with 15 bases lying between them. The CDR3 region is CASSIRQGPGTEAFF. CDR3 DNA: TGTGCCAGTAGTATCCGTCAGGGTCCGGGCACTGAAGCTTTCTTT.

The J gene is TRBJ2-7, the V gene TRBV9, with 10 bases identical to TRBD2. The J segment lost 0 bases and the V segment lost 2 bases, leaving 5 bases of the junction unmatched. CDR3 length: 16 residues. Germline CDR1 SGDLS, CDR2 YYNGEE. The DNA of the CDR3 is TGTGCCAGCAGCGTGGGGCCTAGCGGGAGCTCCTACGAGCAGTACTTC. Amino acid sequence: CASSVGPSGSSYEQYF.

The chain carries TRBV5-1 and TRBJ1-4; D is possibly TRBD1 (6 bases). Trimming pared 0 bases from V and 7 bases from J, leaving 13 bases between. This CDR3 spans 15 amino acids. The germline gives CDR1 SGHRS, CDR2 YFSETQ. The CDR3 loop reads CASSLDLVGGEKLFF. CDR3 DNA sequence: TGCGCCAGCAGCTTGGACCTTGTAGGGGGTGAAAAACTGTTTTTT.

This chain links TRBV15 with TRBJ2-1, with TRBD2 identical over 10 bases. V lost 1 base and J lost 4; bases outside the gene matches: 4. CDR1 and CDR2 from the germline V gene are LNHNV and YYDKDF (reference sequence). The CDR3 has 16 residues. The CDR3 region is CATSRVASGRYNEQFF. CDR3 sequence (DNA): TGTGCCACCAGCAGAGTGGCTAGCGGGAGATACAATGAGCAGTTCTTC.

The rearrangement uses TRBV30 and TRBJ2-3, with 15 bases matching TRBD2. Trimming took 0 bases from V and 7 from J; bases not matched to a gene: 8. This CDR3 contains 17 residues. The germline V gene has CDR1 GTSNPN and CDR2 SVGIG (reference sequence). CDR3 nucleotide sequence: TGTGCCTGGAGTGTACGAGGACTAGCGGGAGGGCCGTATACGCAGTATTTT. This codes for CAWSVRGLAGGPYTQYF.

This clone showed up just once. The chain uses TRBV5-4 and TRBJ2-7, with D perhaps matching TRBD2 (5 bases). With 3 bases removed from V and 4 bases from J, the gap between germline ends came to 14 bases. The germline gives CDR1 SGHNT, CDR2 YYREEE (reference sequence). CDR3 size: 14 residues. The CDR3 is CASSYGLDRYEQYF. CDR3 coding DNA: TGTGCCAGCAGCTACGGACTTGATAGGTACGAGCAGTACTTC.

This rearrangement joins TRBV5-4 to TRBJ2-1; 7 nucleotides match TRBD2. V gave up 5 bases and J gave up 7 bases; unmatched junction bases: 15. The CDR3 loop spans 16 amino acids. CDR1 SGHNT and CDR2 YYREEE come from the germline V gene (reference sequence). In nucleotides, the CDR3 is TGTGCCAGCAGTTCCGGACTAGAACGAACCTTGAATGAGCAGTTCTTC. Translating gives CASSSGLERTLNEQFF.

This clone was observed a few times. V gene TRBV3-1 (or the pseudogene TRBV3-2) combines with J gene TRBJ1-3, with D unresolved. Trimming removed 5 bases at V and 5 bases at J, with 28 bases between. The germline CDR1 and CDR2 sequences are LGHDT and YNNKEL (reference sequence). The CDR3 is made up of 19 amino acids. The CDR3 here is CASSGLGWQTNNIRNTIYF. The CDR3 DNA reads TGTGCCAGCAGCGGACTTGGTTGGCAGACGAACAATATTAGAAACACCATATATTTT.